This TCR beta chain was profiled in a study of OX40 agonist ivuxolimab in advanced cancers. A note on this clone: Its antigen is not identified.

Patients with autoimmune history or systemic immunosuppression were excluded. Blood specimens came from baseline, cycle 4 day 1, and cycle 7 day 1. The V end was cut by 7 bases, the J end by 1 base, with 8 bases between. In germline, CDR1 is LNHDA, CDR2 SQIVND (reference sequence). The CDR3 runs to 13 residues. Method: immunoSEQ multiplex PCR; TCRdb's copy keeps in-frame clones and lacks some. The sample lists approximately 53,000 clones; 80% to 95% were seen once. Study-level points and caveats: The investigators did not determine what antigen specificity the expanded peripheral T cells had. Low normalized clonal expansion also occurred in some nonresponding patients.

The sequence was collected from an adult with an advanced solid tumor such as melanoma, head and neck, liver or kidney cancer. V usage is TRBV19 and J usage is TRBJ2-1, with D perhaps TRBD2 (5 bases). This material consisted of CD4+ or CD8+ T cells sorted from blood, taken in a trial of the OX40 agonist ivuxolimab. DNA for the CDR3: TGTGCCAGTACCGGGGAGTCCTACAATGAGCAGTTCTTC. Translating it yields CASTGESYNEQFF. The variable domain in full, completed from reference TRBV19 and TRBJ2-1, reads DGGITQSPKYLFRKEGQNVTLSCEQNLNHDAMYWYRQDPGQGLRLIYYSQIVNDFQKGDIAEGYSVSREKKESFPLTVTSAQKNPTAFYLCASTGESYNEQFFGPGTRLTVL.